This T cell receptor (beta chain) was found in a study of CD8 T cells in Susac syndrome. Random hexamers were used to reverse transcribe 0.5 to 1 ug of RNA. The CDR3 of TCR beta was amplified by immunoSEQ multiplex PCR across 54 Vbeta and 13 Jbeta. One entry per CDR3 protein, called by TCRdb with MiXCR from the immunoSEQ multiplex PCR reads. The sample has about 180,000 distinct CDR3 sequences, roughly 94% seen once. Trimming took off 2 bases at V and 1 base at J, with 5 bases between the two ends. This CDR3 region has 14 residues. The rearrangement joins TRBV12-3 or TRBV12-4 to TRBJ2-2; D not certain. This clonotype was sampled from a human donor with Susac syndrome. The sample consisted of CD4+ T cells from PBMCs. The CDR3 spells CASSLLVNTGELFF. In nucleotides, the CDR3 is TGTGCCAGCAGTTTACTGGTGAACACCGGGGAGCTGTTTTTT.